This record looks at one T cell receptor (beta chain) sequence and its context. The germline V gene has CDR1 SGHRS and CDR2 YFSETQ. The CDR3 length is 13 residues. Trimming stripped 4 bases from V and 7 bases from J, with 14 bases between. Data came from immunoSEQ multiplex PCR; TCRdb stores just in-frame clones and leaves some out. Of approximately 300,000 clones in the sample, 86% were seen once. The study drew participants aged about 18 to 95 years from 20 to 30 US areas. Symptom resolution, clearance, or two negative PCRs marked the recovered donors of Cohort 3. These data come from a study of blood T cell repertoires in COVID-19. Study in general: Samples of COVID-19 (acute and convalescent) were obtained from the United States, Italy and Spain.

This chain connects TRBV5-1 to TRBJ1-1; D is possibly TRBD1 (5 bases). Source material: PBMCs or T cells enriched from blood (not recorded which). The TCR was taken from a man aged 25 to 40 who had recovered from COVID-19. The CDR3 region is CASSVGHLYEAFF. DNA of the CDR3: TGCGCCAGCAGCGTAGGACATTTATATGAAGCTTTCTTT.